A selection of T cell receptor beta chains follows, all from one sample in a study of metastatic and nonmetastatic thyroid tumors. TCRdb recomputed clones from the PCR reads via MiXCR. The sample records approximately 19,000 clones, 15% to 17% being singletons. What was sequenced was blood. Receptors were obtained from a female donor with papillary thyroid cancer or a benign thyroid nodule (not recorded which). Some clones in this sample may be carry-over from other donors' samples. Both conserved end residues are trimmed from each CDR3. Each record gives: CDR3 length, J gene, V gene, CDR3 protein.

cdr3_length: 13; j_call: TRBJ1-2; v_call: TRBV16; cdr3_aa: ASSPGLGQGYGYT
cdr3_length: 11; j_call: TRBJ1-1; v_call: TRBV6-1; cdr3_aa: ASSRTREPEAF
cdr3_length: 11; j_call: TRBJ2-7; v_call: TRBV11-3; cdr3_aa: ASSLGVLDEQY
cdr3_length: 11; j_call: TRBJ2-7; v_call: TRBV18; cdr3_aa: ASSNDISYEQY
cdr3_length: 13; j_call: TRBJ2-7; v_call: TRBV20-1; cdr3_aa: SARTEPGALYEQY
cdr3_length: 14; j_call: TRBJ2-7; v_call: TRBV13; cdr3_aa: ASSLDGSGRIYEQY
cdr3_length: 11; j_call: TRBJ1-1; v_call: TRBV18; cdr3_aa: ASSPSGNTEAF
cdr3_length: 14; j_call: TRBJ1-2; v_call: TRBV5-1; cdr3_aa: ASSSSGTGYSKGYT
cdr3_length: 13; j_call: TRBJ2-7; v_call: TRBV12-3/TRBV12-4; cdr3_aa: ASSFLLAGYYEQY
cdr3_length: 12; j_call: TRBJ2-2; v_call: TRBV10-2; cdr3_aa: ASSESGRGGELF
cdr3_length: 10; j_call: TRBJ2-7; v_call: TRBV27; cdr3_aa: ASSTPVGEQY
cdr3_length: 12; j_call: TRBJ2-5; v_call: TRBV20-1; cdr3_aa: SARSQGAFETQY
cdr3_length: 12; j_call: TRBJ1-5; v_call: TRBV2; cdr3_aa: ASSGQGARQPQH
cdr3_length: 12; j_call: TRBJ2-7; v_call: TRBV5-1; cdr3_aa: ASSSRPSSYEQY
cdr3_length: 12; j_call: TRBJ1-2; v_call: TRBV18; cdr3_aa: ASSPSGQPYGYT
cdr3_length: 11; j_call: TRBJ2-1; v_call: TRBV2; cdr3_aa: ASSEETRAEQF
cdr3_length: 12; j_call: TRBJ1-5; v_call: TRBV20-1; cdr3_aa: SAEDRVSNQPQH
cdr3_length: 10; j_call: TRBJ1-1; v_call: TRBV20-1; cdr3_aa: SGVQHITVAF
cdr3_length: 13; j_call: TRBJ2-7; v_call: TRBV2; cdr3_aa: ASSEARTGVYEQY
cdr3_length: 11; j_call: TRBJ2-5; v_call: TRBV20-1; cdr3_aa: SAGGSGVETQY
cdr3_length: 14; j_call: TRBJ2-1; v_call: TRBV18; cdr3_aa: ASSPPSRTDRSEQF
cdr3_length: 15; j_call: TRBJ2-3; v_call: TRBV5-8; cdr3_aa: ASSRPTSGRATDTQY
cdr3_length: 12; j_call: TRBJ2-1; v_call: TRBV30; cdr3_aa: AWSRSGSRNEQF
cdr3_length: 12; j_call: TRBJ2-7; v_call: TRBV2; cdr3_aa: ASSGGRGSYEQY
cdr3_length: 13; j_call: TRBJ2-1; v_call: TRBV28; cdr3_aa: ASTPSLAGGGEQF
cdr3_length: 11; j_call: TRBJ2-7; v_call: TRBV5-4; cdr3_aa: ASSWDSSGEQY
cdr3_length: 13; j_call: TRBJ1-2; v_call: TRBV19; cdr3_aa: ASTTRDRPFYGYT
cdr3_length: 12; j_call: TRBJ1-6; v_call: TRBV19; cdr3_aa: ATQNRQGASPLH
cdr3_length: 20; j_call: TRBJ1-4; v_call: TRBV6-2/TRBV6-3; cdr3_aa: ASRKPTKSGRWGISTNEKLF
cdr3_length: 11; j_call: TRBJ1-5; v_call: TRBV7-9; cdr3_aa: ASSLSQYQPQH
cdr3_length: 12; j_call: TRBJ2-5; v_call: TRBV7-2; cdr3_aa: ASSVRAGGETQY
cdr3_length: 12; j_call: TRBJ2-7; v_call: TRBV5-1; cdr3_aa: ASSLDAISYEQY
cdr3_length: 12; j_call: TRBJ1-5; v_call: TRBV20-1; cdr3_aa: SARGAGPTQPQH
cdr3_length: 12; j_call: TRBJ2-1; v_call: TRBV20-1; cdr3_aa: SAIWDVWHNEQF
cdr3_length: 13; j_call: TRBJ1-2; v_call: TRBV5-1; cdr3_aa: ASSLDSGGIYGYT
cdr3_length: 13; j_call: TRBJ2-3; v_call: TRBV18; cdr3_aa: ASSRETGLTDTQY
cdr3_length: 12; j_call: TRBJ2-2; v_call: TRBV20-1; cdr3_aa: SARRAGGSGELF
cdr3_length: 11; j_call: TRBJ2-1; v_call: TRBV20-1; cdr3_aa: SARGTIGDEQF
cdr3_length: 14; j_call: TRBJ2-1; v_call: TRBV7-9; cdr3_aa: ASSLEFSGRAHGQF
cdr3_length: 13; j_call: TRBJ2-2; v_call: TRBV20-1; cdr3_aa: SARDPREFGGELF
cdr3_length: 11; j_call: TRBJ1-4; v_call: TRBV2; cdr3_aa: ASSLGGVKKLF
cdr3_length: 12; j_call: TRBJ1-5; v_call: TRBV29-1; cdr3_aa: SVRGQGFDQPQH
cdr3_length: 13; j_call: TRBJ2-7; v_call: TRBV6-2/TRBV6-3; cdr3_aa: ASSYRTSGTYEQY
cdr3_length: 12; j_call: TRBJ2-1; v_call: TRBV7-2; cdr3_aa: ASSYLAGGNEQF
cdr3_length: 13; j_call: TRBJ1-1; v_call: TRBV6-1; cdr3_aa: AITVGGREGTEAF
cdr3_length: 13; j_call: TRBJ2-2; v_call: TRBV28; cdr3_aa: ASSLRTGVPGELF
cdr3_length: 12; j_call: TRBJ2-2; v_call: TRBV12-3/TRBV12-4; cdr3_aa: ASSFSPNTGELF
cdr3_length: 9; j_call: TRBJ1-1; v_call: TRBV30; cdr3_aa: AWNGRTVAF
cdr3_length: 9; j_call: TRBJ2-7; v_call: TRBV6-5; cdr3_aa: ASAQGREQY
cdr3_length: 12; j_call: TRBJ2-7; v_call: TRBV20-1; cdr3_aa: SALTRDTSYEQY
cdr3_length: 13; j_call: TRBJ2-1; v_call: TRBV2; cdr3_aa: ASSPGTGSRNEQF
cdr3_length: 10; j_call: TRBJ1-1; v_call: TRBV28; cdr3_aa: ASRGGLTEAF
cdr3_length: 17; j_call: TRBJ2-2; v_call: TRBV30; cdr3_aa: AWSKKVLAGGLNTGELF
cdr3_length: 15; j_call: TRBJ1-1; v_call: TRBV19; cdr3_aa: ASKKGTGGAEHTEAF
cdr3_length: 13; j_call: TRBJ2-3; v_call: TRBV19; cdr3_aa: ASSGAFVSTDTQY